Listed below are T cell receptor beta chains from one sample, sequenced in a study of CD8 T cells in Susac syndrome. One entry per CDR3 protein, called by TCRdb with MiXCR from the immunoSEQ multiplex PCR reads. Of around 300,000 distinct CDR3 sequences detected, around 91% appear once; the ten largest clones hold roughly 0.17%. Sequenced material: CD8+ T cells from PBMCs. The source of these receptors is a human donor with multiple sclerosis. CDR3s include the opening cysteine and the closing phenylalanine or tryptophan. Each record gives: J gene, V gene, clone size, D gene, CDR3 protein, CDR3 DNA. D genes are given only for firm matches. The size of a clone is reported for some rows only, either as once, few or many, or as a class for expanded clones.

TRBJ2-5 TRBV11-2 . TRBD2 CASSFKLAGGEWQETQYF TGTGCCAGCAGCTTTAAGCTAGCGGGAGGGGAATGGCAAGAGACCCAGTACTTC
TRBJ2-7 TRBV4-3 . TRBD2 CASSQYDSGNNYEQYF TGCGCCAGCAGCCAATATGATAGCGGGAACAACTACGAGCAGTACTTC
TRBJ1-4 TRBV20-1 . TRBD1 CSAPDREELNEKLFF TGCAGTGCTCCGGACAGGGAAGAGCTGAATGAAAAACTGTTTTTT
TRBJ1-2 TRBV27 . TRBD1 CASSLGTGGRDGYTF TGTGCCAGCAGTTTAGGGACAGGGGGAAGAGATGGCTACACCTTC
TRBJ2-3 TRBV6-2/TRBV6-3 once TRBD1 CATDRGQQDTQYF TGTGCCACGGATAGGGGGCAACAGGATACGCAGTATTTT
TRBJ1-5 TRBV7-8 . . CASSEGGGSYQPQHF TGTGCCAGCAGCGAAGGGGGGGGCTCGTATCAGCCCCAGCATTTT
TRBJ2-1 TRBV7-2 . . CASSGRLVEQFF TGTGCCAGCAGCGGACGACTGGTTGAGCAGTTCTTC
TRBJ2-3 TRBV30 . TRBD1 CAWGAGQESFDTQYF TGTGCCTGGGGGGCGGGACAGGAGAGTTTCGATACGCAGTATTTT
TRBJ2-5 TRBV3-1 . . CASRNQETQYF TGTGCCAGCAGAAACCAAGAGACCCAGTACTTC
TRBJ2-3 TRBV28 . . CASSFSGGDTQYF TGTGCCAGCAGTTTCTCCGGTGGAGATACGCAGTATTTT
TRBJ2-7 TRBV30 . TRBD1 CAWRPGGWEQYF TGTGCCTGGAGACCAGGGGGCTGGGAACAGTACTTC
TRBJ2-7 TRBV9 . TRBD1 CASSSRTGDEQYF TGTGCCAGCAGCTCTCGGACAGGGGACGAGCAGTACTTC
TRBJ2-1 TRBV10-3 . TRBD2 CAISDAGTRGSPMDNEQFF TGTGCCATCAGTGACGCGGGGACTAGAGGCTCCCCAATGGACAATGAGCAGTTCTTC
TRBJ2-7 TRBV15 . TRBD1 CATSRGTSLTGVQYF TGTGCCACCAGCAGAGGGACCTCCTTAACAGGGGTGCAGTACTTC
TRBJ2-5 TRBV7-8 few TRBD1 CASSFTVGQAIWEYF TGTGCCAGCAGCTTCACCGTTGGACAGGCGATTTGGGAGTACTTC
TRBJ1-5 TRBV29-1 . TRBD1 CSVEEGGQAGAQPQHF TGCAGCGTTGAAGAGGGGGGACAGGCTGGGGCCCAGCCCCAGCATTTT
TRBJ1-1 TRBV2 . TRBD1 CASSELQGLNTEAFF TGTGCCAGCAGTGAATTACAGGGGTTAAACACTGAAGCTTTCTTT
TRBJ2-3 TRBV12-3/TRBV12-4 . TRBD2 CASEPSGSSTDTQYF TGTGCCAGCGAGCCCAGCGGGAGCAGCACAGATACGCAGTATTTT
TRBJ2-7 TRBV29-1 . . CSVGRGPSYEQYF TGCAGCGTTGGACGCGGACCTTCCTACGAGCAGTACTTC
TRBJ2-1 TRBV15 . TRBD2 CATSRAASGLAMNEQFF TGTGCCACCAGCAGAGCAGCCTCGGGACTAGCGATGAATGAGCAGTTCTTC
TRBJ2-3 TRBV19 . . CASSITQGAAAQRWVGTDTQYF TGTGCCAGTAGTATAACTCAGGGCGCAGCGGCACAACGATGGGTTGGCACAGATACGCAGTATTTT
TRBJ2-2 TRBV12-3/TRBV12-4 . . CASSPLQWGNTGELFF TGTGCCAGCAGCCCCTTACAGTGGGGTAACACCGGGGAGCTGTTTTTT
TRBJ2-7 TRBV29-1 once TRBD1 CSAAGGGYEQYF TGCAGCGCCGCAGGGGGCGGGTACGAGCAGTACTTC
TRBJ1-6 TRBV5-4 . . CASSLWGRDNSPLHF TGTGCCAGCAGCTTGTGGGGGCGGGATAATTCACCCCTCCACTTT
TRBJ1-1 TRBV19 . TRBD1 CATSDRAAGTEAFF TGTGCCACTTCGGACAGGGCGGCTGGCACTGAAGCTTTCTTT
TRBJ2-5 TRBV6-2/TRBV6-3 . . CASSHPLRVVGETQYF TGTGCCAGCAGTCACCCTCTCAGGGTTGTGGGGGAGACCCAGTACTTC
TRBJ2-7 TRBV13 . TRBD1 CASSFGTGPLEQYF TGTGCCAGCAGCTTCGGGACAGGGCCCCTCGAGCAGTACTTC